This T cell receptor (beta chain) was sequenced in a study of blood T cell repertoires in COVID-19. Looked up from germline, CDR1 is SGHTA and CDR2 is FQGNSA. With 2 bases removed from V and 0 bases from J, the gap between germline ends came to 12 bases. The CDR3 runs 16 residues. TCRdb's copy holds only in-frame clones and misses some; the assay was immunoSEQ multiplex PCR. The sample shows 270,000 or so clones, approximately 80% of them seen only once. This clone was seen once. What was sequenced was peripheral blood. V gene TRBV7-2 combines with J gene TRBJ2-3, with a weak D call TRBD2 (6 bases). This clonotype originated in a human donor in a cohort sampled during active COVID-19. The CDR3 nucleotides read TGTGCCAGCAGCTTATTCCCGGGGACTAGCACAGATACGCAGTATTTT. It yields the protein CASSLFPGTSTDTQYF.